This T cell receptor beta chain was retrieved from a study of T-cell reconstitution after alpha-beta-depleted transplantation in children. Unique molecular identifiers were incorporated during preparation of the TCRbeta library. TCRdb analysed the PCR reads with MiXCR anew, one entry per CDR3 protein. Counted here are over 100,000 distinct CDR3 sequences, about 9.3% occurring once; the ten biggest clones make up nearly 35%. Trimming at V came to 4 bases and at J to 9 bases, leaving 15 bases not matched to a gene. CDR3 size: 15 residues. The germline V gene encodes CDR1 GTSNPN and CDR2 SVGIG (reference sequence). This clonotype was observed at least ten times. Its target is not known. General observations from the study: There were reportedly several hundred expanded graft clones from which alpha-beta T cells came about two months after transplant. One year post-transplant, T-cell counts and diversity were largely derived from T cells produced anew. Some patients' high day-60 TCRbeta diversity was traced to surviving recipient T cells and thymic progenitors.

The chain is built from TRBV30 and TRBJ2-1; 7 bases align to TRBD1. This sequence was found in a boy between 2 and 15 years old with acute lymphoblastic leukemia, due to receive a stem cell transplant. This sample comprised PBMCs, obtained before TCRalphabeta/CD19-depleted stem cell transplant. The CDR3 region has the DNA TGTGCCTGGACCCCCCGTTGGGACAGCTCGGGTGAGCAGTTCTTC. Protein product: CAWTPRWDSSGEQFF.